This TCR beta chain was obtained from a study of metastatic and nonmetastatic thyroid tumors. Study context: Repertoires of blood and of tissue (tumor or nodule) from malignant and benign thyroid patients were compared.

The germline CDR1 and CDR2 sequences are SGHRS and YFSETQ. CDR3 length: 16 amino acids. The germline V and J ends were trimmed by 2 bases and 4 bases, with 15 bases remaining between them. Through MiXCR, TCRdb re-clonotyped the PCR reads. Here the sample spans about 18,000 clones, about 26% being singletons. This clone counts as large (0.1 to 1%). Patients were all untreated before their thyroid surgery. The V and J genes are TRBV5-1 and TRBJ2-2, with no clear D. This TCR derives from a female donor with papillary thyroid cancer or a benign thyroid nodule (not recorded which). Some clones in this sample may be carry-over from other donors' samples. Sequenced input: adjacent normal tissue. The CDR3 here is CASSFGHRDLTGELFF. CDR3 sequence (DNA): TGCGCCAGCAGCTTTGGCCATCGTGATCTCACCGGGGAGCTGTTTTTT.